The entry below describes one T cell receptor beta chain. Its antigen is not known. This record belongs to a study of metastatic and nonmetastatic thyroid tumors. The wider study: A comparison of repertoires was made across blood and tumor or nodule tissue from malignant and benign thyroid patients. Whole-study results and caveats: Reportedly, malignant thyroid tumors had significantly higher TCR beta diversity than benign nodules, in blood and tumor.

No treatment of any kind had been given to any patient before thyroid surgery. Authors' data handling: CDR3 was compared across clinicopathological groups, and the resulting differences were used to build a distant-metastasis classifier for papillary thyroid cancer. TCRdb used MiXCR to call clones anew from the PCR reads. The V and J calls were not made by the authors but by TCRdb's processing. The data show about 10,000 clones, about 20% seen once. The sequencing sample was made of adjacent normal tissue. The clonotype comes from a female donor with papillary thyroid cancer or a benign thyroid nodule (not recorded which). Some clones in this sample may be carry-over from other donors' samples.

DNA of the CDR3: TGCGCCAGCAGTGAAGGGGAGGGGGCAATGGTGGCTTTCTTT. This codes for CASSEGEGAMVAFF. The V call is TRBV10-2, the J call TRBJ1-1, with TRBD1 matching over 7 bases. The V gene end was trimmed by 3 bases and the J gene end by 11 bases; junction bases not matched to a gene: 12. The CDR3 consists of 14 residues. CDR1 is WSHSY and CDR2 is SAAADI in the germline V gene.